This passage covers 27 T cell receptor beta chains from one sample sequenced in a study of monozygotic twins with inflammatory bowel disease. Reanalyzing the 5' RACE reads, TCRdb keeps one entry per CDR3 protein, without DNA. The table counts about 85,000 distinct CDR3 sequences; around 7.2% lies in the top ten. Sequencing was performed on blood. All receptors derive from a human donor with ulcerative colitis or Crohn's disease, or a healthy co-twin of an affected twin (not recorded which).

V usage is TRBV20-1 and J usage is TRBJ1-4; no DNA is available, so the TRBD1 call from TCRdb remains unchecked. This CDR3 has 14 amino acids. The germline gives CDR1 DFQATT, CDR2 SNEGSKA (reference sequence). The CDR3 sequence is CSAVTGPTNEKLFF.

The chain links TRBV5-1 to TRBJ2-5; the D call of TRBD1 rests on TCRdb alone, since no DNA is present to check it. The CDR3 consists of 14 residues. Per the germline V gene, CDR1 is SGHRS and CDR2 is YFSETQ. The CDR3 reads CASRLQGNQETQYF. Variable domain in full (rest from reference TRBV5-1 and TRBJ2-5): KAGVTQTPRYLIKTRGQQVTLSCSPISGHRSVSWYQQTPGQGLQFLFEYFSETQRNKGNFPGRFSGRQFSNSRSEMNVSTLELGDSALYLCASRLQGNQETQYFGPGTRLLVL.

The rearrangement links TRBV5-1 to TRBJ2-1; TCRdb indicates TRBD2, and absent DNA this call remains unverified. CDR3 length equals 16 residues. The germline V gene has CDR1 SGHRS and CDR2 YFSETQ. This CDR3 is CASHSGGGTFSHEQFF.

The CDR3: CASSLEGARREAFF. This chain uses TRBV12-3 or TRBV12-4 with TRBJ1-1; TCRdb calls TRBD1, which cannot be checked without DNA. This CDR3 is built from 14 residues.

The chain couples TRBV12-3 or TRBV12-4 to TRBJ1-3; absent DNA, TCRdb's TRBD1 call cannot be checked. This CDR3 is 15 amino acids long. This CDR3 is CASGSGTGSGNTIYF.

The rearrangement uses TRBV5-1 and TRBJ2-7; the TCRdb call, TRBD1, lacks DNA for checking. The CDR3 spans 11 residues. CDR1 SGHRS and CDR2 YFSETQ come from the germline V gene. The CDR3: CASRQGNEQYF.

The chain carries TRBV20-1 and TRBJ1-1. The CDR3 covers 11 residues. Germline loops: CDR1 DFQATT, CDR2 SNEGSKA (reference sequence). CDR3 in amino acids: CSASRSTEAFF.

The V and J genes are TRBV7-6 and TRBJ1-1; as DNA is missing, the TRBD1 call by TCRdb cannot be tested. CDR1 is SGHVS and CDR2 is FNYEAQ in the germline V gene. This CDR3 is 12 amino acids long. This CDR3 is CASSSGRNEAFF.

The CDR3 region is CATSGNDRGNTGELFF. This chain uses TRBV24-1 with TRBJ2-2; lacking DNA, the TRBD1 call made by TCRdb goes unchecked. This CDR3 region has 16 residues. From germline, CDR1 is KGHDR and CDR2 SFDVKD.

The rearrangement uses TRBV19 and TRBJ1-2; absent DNA, TCRdb's TRBD1 call cannot be checked. Germline CDR1 LNHDA, CDR2 SQIVND (reference sequence). This CDR3 region has 13 residues. Here the CDR3 reads CASARGANYGYTF.

The chain employs TRBV29-1 and TRBJ2-5; with no DNA, the TCRdb D assignment of TRBD1 cannot be verified. This CDR3 comprises 13 residues. Germline V lookup: CDR1 SQVTM, CDR2 ANQGSEA. The CDR3: CSVSGGPKETQYF.

The chain employs TRBV6-1 and TRBJ1-2; TCRdb's D call of TRBD1 is untestable without DNA. The CDR3 totals 15 residues. Per germline, CDR1 MNHNS and CDR2 SASEGT. CDR3 region: CASSPRRDRDYGYTF.

The chain is built from TRBV9 and TRBJ2-3; TCRdb selects TRBD1, and the lack of DNA leaves this call unchecked. The CDR3 is made up of 15 amino acids. Germline lookup yields CDR1 SGDLS and CDR2 YYNGEE. This CDR3 is CASSERQGVTDTQYF.

The chain joins TRBV6-5 to TRBJ2-7; TCRdb lists TRBD2, though no DNA is available to test this call. The germline gives CDR1 MNHEY, CDR2 SVGAGI. This CDR3 contains 13 residues. The CDR3 region is CASVAGDSYERYF.

This chain uses TRBV12-3 or TRBV12-4 with TRBJ2-3; no DNA is available, so the TRBD1 call from TCRdb remains unchecked. This CDR3 is built from 18 residues. The CDR3 protein is CASSLMEQGVERADTQYF.

The genes are TRBV6-6 and TRBJ2-7; TCRdb's D gene call, TRBD1, goes unchecked for lack of DNA. This CDR3 spans 14 amino acids. Per germline, CDR1 MNHNY and CDR2 SVGAGI (reference sequence). This CDR3 reads CASSPQDNLGEQYF.

This chain uses TRBV19 with TRBJ2-7; TCRdb indicates TRBD1, and absent DNA this call remains unverified. This CDR3 has 14 residues. The germline V gene has CDR1 LNHDA and CDR2 SQIVND (reference sequence). The CDR3 loop is CASKFSTGTYEQYF.

The rearrangement joins TRBV7-9 to TRBJ1-1; checking the TCRdb D call of TRBD1 is not possible without DNA. Germline CDR1 is SEHNR and CDR2 is FQNEAQ (reference sequence). This CDR3 has 17 amino acids. CDR3 region: CASSNPSAGGKNTEAFF.

The chain is built from TRBV12-3 or TRBV12-4 and TRBJ1-1. The CDR3 extends over 14 amino acids. Here the CDR3 reads CASSSISINTEAFF.

The genes are TRBV11-2 and TRBJ1-6; TCRdb indicates TRBD1, and absent DNA this call remains unverified. CDR1 and CDR2 from the germline V gene are SGHAT and FQNNGV. This CDR3 region has 14 residues. CDR3 loop: CASSLGQGGSPLHF.

Here the CDR3 reads CATQKVGTRAVIYNEQFF. The chain is built from TRBV7-6 and TRBJ2-1; TCRdb indicates TRBD1, and absent DNA this call remains unverified. Germline CDR1 and CDR2: SGHVS and FNYEAQ. CDR3 length: 18 residues.

The V call is TRBV7-8, the J call TRBJ2-3; TCRdb names TRBD1, which stays unverified in the absence of DNA. This CDR3 spans 17 amino acids. CDR1 is SGHVS and CDR2 is FQNEAQ in the germline V gene. This CDR3 is CASSVMVGGPSTDTQYF.

The J gene is TRBJ2-5, the V gene TRBV7-9. Germline V gene lookup returns CDR1 SEHNR and CDR2 FQNEAQ (reference sequence). This CDR3 has 13 residues. CDR3 sequence reads: CASSWSSQETQYF.

The J gene is TRBJ1-1, the V gene TRBV20-1; TCRdb indicates TRBD1, and absent DNA this call remains unverified. The CDR3 is made up of 14 amino acids. Germline CDR1 is DFQATT and CDR2 is SNEGSKA (reference sequence). CDR3 loop: CSARTYRDAAEAFF.

V and J are TRBV20-1 and TRBJ1-2; TCRdb calls TRBD1, which cannot be checked without DNA. The germline gives CDR1 DFQATT, CDR2 SNEGSKA (reference sequence). The CDR3 extends over 15 amino acids. The CDR3 spells CNPNPRDRANYGYTF.

The chain combines TRBV5-1 with TRBJ2-5; without DNA, the TCRdb call of TRBD1 cannot be checked. This CDR3 is built from 14 residues. CDR1 and CDR2 (germline): SGHRS, YFSETQ. The CDR3 sequence: CASSLVPPGETQYF.

The gene calls are TRBV14 and TRBJ1-2; the TRBD1 assignment by TCRdb is unverifiable without DNA. The length of the CDR3 is 17 residues. The germline V gene has CDR1 SGHDN and CDR2 FVKESK. Here the CDR3 reads CASSPRDRGLPNYGYTF.